One and the same sample provided the 29 T cell receptor beta chains below, sequenced in a study of CD4+ T cells in melanoma. Profiled with immunoSEQ multiplex PCR; TCRdb holds only in-frame clones, not every one. Among 13,000 to 15,000 clones listed, about 71% were seen once. Input material: cells from a culture (not recorded whether cultured in vitro). These receptors were obtained from a human donor with melanoma.

The genes are TRBV4-2 and TRBJ2-1; either TRBD1 or TRBD2 may supply D (5 bases each). The CDR3 extends over 16 amino acids. V was cut by 4 bases and J by 7 bases, with 20 bases left in between. Germline V lookup: CDR1 LGHNA, CDR2 YNFKEQ. As DNA, the CDR3 is TGTGCCAGCAGCCCCTTAGGGACGGGGCCCTCGAATGAGCAGTTCTTC. It specifies CASSPLGTGPSNEQFF.

This sequence joins TRBV6-5 and TRBJ1-2; 10 bases match TRBD1. CDR1 MNHEY and CDR2 SVGAGI come from the germline V gene. With 5 bases clipped from V and 7 bases from J, the junction kept 10 bases outside the gene matches. CDR3 length: 15 residues. The CDR3 nucleotides read TGTGCCAGCAGTGCACCGGGACAGGGGTTTCGTGGCTACACCTTC. Its translation: CASSAPGQGFRGYTF.

This clone was seen a handful of times. The rearrangement uses TRBV2 and TRBJ1-5; no firm D call. Deletions cut 5 bases from V and 5 bases from J, with 7 bases between. Per the germline V gene, CDR1 is SNHLY and CDR2 is FYNNEI. The CDR3 extends over 12 amino acids. In nucleotides, the CDR3 is TGTGCCAGCAGTTCCGGGGATCAGCCCCAGCATTTT. Translated, it gives CASSSGDQPQHF.

The V call is TRBV6-1, the J call TRBJ2-7; TRBD1 might be the D (6 bases). Trimming removed 2 bases from V and 3 bases from J, with 14 bases in between. Germline CDR1 and CDR2: MNHNS and SASEGT. The length of the CDR3 is 15 residues. CDR3 sequence (DNA): TGTGCCAGCAGTGAACGGTCAGGGGATCTCTACGAGCAGTACTTC. It is translated as CASSERSGDLYEQYF.

The chain carries TRBV18 and TRBJ2-7; D is possibly TRBD2 (6 bases). This CDR3 is 15 amino acids long. Germline CDR1 is KGHSH and CDR2 is LQKENI. V gave up 0 bases and J gave up 4 bases, with 13 bases separating them. Here the CDR3 DNA reads TGTGCCAGCTCACCACCGAGTGGGGGGAAGTACGAGCAGTACTTC. Its translation: CASSPPSGGKYEQYF.

This chain joins TRBV27 and TRBJ2-6; no clear D gene. The germline gives CDR1 MNHEY, CDR2 SMNVEV (reference sequence). The V and J ends lost 6 bases and 2 bases respectively, with 17 bases between them. The CDR3 spans 17 residues. The DNA for the CDR3 is TGTGCCAGCAGAATTGGGAACCTGAGAGCTGGGGCCAACGTCCTGACTTTC. It is translated as CASRIGNLRAGANVLTF.

The chain employs TRBV7-2 and TRBJ1-4; TRBD1 is a possible D gene (6 bases). Trimming pared 5 bases from V and 7 bases from J, leaving 23 bases between. This CDR3 region has 17 residues. The germline V gene has CDR1 SGHTA and CDR2 FQGNSA. DNA of the CDR3: TGTGCCAGCAGCGACACTACCCCAGGGGTTGTAGGTGAAAAACTGTTTTTT. Translated: CASSDTTPGVVGEKLFF.

J is TRBJ2-6 and V is TRBV6-1; D call uncertain. Per the germline V gene, CDR1 is MNHNS and CDR2 is SASEGT. Trimming took off 5 bases at V and 2 bases at J, with 10 bases between the two ends. The CDR3 has 15 amino acids. This CDR3 reads CASSLSGPGANVLTF. In DNA form, the CDR3 reads TGTGCCAGCAGTTTATCGGGCCCTGGGGCCAACGTCCTGACTTTC.

V usage is TRBV5-6 and J usage is TRBJ2-5; TRBD2 might be the D (5 bases). Germline V gene sequence: CDR1 SGHDT, CDR2 YYEEEE. The ends were cut back, 6 bases at V and 5 bases at J, with 17 bases in the middle. This CDR3 is built from 14 residues. Here the CDR3 reads CASTVLDVGETQYF. As DNA, the CDR3 is TGTGCCAGCACCGTACTAGATGTCGGCGAGACCCAGTACTTC. The full variable domain, its missing parts supplied by reference TRBV5-6 and TRBJ2-5, is DAGVTQSPTHLIKTRGQQVTLRCSPKSGHDTVSWYQQALGQGPQFIFQYYEEEERQRGNFPDRFSGHQFPNYSSELNVNALLLGDSALYLCASTVLDVGETQYFGPGTRLLVL.

J is TRBJ2-3 and V is TRBV25-1; D is possibly TRBD1 (5 bases). Germline values: CDR1 MGHDK, CDR2 SYGVNS. This CDR3 contains 15 residues. V lost 3 bases and J lost 2, with 12 bases in between. CDR3 coding DNA: TGTGCCAGCAGTGATGCGACAGCCCACACAGATACGCAGTATTTT. Protein sequence: CASSDATAHTDTQYF.

V and J are TRBV19 and TRBJ1-5; 10 bases map to TRBD1. Germline CDR1 and CDR2: LNHDA and SQIVND (reference sequence). This CDR3 comprises 14 residues. Losses at the gene ends were 5 bases for V and 5 bases for J; bases not matched to a gene: 3. CDR3 residues: CASSRGQGDQPQHF. In DNA, the CDR3 is TGTGCCAGTAGTCGCGGACAGGGGGATCAGCCCCAGCATTTT.

This chain joins TRBV20-1 and TRBJ2-1; no definite D call. The length of the CDR3 is 11 residues. From germline, CDR1 is DFQATT and CDR2 SNEGSKA (reference sequence). Trimming left V 5 bases short and J 4 bases short, with 6 bases between. The CDR3 reads CSAERYNEQFF. The CDR3 DNA sequence: TGCAGTGCTGAACGGTACAATGAGCAGTTCTTC.

The V and J genes are TRBV5-6 and TRBJ1-1, with D possibly being TRBD1 (6 bases). Per germline, CDR1 SGHDT and CDR2 YYEEEE. The V gene lost 4 bases and the J gene lost 7 bases, with 17 bases spanning the gap. CDR3 length: 14 residues. CDR3: CASSPSPGTREAFF. In nucleotides, the CDR3 is TGTGCCAGCAGCCCCAGTCCCGGGACACGTGAAGCTTTCTTT. The full variable domain, rest sourced from reference TRBV5-6 and TRBJ1-1, is DAGVTQSPTHLIKTRGQQVTLRCSPKSGHDTVSWYQQALGQGPQFIFQYYEEEERQRGNFPDRFSGHQFPNYSSELNVNALLLGDSALYLCASSPSPGTREAFFGQGTRLTVV.

This clone occurred a few times. This chain joins TRBV7-8 and TRBJ2-2; D is unclear. V was trimmed by 7 bases and J by 3 bases, leaving 15 bases between them. Germline V gene lookup returns CDR1 SGHVS and CDR2 FQNEAQ. The CDR3 contains 15 residues. The DNA for the CDR3 is TGTGCCAGCATTAGCTCTGCAGGTTACACCGGGGAGCTGTTTTTT. Translated, it gives CASISSAGYTGELFF. The whole variable domain, filled in from reference TRBV7-8 and TRBJ2-2, reads GAGVSQSPRYKVAKRGQDVALRCDPISGHVSLFWYQQALGQGPEFLTYFQNEAQLDKSGLPSDRFFAERPEGSVSTLKIQRTQQEDSAVYLCASISSAGYTGELFFGEGSRLTVL.

The gene calls are TRBV29-1 and TRBJ1-2; no reliable D call. Germline V gene data show CDR1 as SQVTM and CDR2 as ANQGSEA. V lost 7 bases to trimming and J lost 4 bases, with 10 bases between them. CDR3 length: 11 amino acids. The CDR3 region has the DNA TGCAGCGGGACCGGGCCCTATGGCTACACCTTC. This sequence encodes CSGTGPYGYTF.

The chain couples TRBV4-1 to TRBJ2-5; possibly TRBD1 for D (6 bases). Germline V lookup: CDR1 MGHRA, CDR2 YSYEKL. The CDR3 is 15 amino acids. Trimming pared 1 base from V and 2 bases from J, leaving 11 bases between. The CDR3 DNA is TGCGCCAGCAGCCAAGGACAGGCGCCTCAAGAGACCCAGTACTTC. Its protein is CASSQGQAPQETQYF.

This chain connects TRBV19 to TRBJ1-5, with D possibly TRBD1 on 6 matching bases. The CDR3 is made up of 15 amino acids. Per the germline V gene, CDR1 is LNHDA and CDR2 is SQIVND (reference sequence). The germline V and J ends were trimmed by 9 bases and 5 bases, with 20 bases remaining between them. The CDR3 DNA reads as TGTGCCAGCCATCGACGGGGGCAGGGTTATCAGCCCCAGCATTTT. Protein: CASHRRGQGYQPQHF.

V gene TRBV2 combines with J gene TRBJ2-1; D call uncertain. V lost 1 base, J lost 10 bases, and 14 bases lay in between. Germline V gives CDR1 SNHLY, CDR2 FYNNEI. The CDR3 runs to 14 residues. The CDR3 DNA reads TGTGCCAGCAGTGAAGAGAGTTGGGGTCTAGAGCAGTTCTTC. It is translated as CASSEESWGLEQFF.

J is TRBJ2-7 and V is TRBV6-1; 13 bases line up with TRBD2. The ends lost 11 bases at V and 2 bases at J; junction bases unmatched: 3. Germline values: CDR1 MNHNS, CDR2 SASEGT. The CDR3 extends over 13 amino acids. CDR3 in amino acids: CAAGLAGTYEQYF. CDR3 nucleotide sequence: TGTGCCGCGGGACTAGCGGGAACCTACGAGCAGTACTTC.

This clone is labeled medium-sized (0.01 to 0.1%). V gene TRBV19 combines with J gene TRBJ1-5; D ambiguous. Germline V gene lookup returns CDR1 LNHDA and CDR2 SQIVND (reference sequence). The length of the CDR3 is 12 residues. With 5 bases removed from V and 7 bases from J, the gap between germline ends came to 9 bases. Written as DNA, the CDR3 is TGTGCCAGTAGTGTGGGGTGGCAGCCCCAGCATTTT. This codes for CASSVGWQPQHF. The complete variable domain, with remaining parts taken from reference TRBV19 and TRBJ1-5, reads DGGITQSPKYLFRKEGQNVTLSCEQNLNHDAMYWYRQDPGQGLRLIYYSQIVNDFQKGDIAEGYSVSREKKESFPLTVTSAQKNPTAFYLCASSVGWQPQHFGDGTRLSIL.

The chain is built from TRBV18 and TRBJ1-1; D is uncertain. V was shortened by 0 bases and J by 1 base, with 6 bases between the two germline ends. Germline CDR1 and CDR2: KGHSH and LQKENI. The CDR3 is made up of 14 amino acids. In nucleotides, the CDR3 is TGTGCCAGCTCACCACCCCGCGGGAACACTGAAGCTTTCTTT. Protein: CASSPPRGNTEAFF.

The V and J genes are TRBV5-1 and TRBJ2-5; 12 nucleotides agree with TRBD2. J gave up 2 bases and V 1 base, and 3 bases lay outside the gene matches. CDR3 length: 16 residues. The germline V gene encodes CDR1 SGHRS and CDR2 YFSETQ. The CDR3 DNA sequence: TGCGCCAGCAGCTTGCTAGCGGGGGGGCAACAAGAGACCCAGTACTTC. Translating it yields CASSLLAGGQQETQYF. The variable domain in full, completed from reference TRBV5-1 and TRBJ2-5, reads KAGVTQTPRYLIKTRGQQVTLSCSPISGHRSVSWYQQTPGQGLQFLFEYFSETQRNKGNFPGRFSGRQFSNSRSEMNVSTLELGDSALYLCASSLLAGGQQETQYFGPGTRLLVL.

The J gene is TRBJ2-2, the V gene TRBV27; D call uncertain. This CDR3 is 14 amino acids long. The V end was cut by 2 bases, the J end by 3 bases, with 7 bases between. Germline values: CDR1 MNHEY, CDR2 SMNVEV (reference sequence). CDR3 sequence reads: CASSLDLYTGELFF. The CDR3 bases are TGTGCCAGCAGTTTAGACCTTTACACCGGGGAGCTGTTTTTT.

This clone was counted only a few times. The chain is built from TRBV6-6 and TRBJ1-2; D might be TRBD1 (5 bases). The CDR3 has 13 amino acids. Germline CDR1 and CDR2: MNHNY and SVGAGI (reference sequence). The V gene lost 2 bases and the J gene lost 4 bases, with 8 bases spanning the gap. The CDR3 coding sequence is TGTGCCAGCAGTTACGGCAGGGCCTATGGCTACACCTTC. This translates into CASSYGRAYGYTF.

The V and J genes are TRBV4-1 and TRBJ1-2; 10 bases are a match to TRBD1. Germline trimming cut 0 bases from V and 3 bases from J; bases unmatched to any gene: 4. Germline lookup yields CDR1 MGHRA and CDR2 YSYEKL. This CDR3 contains 16 residues. CDR3 amino acids: CASSQDGGQGYYGYTF. The CDR3, as DNA: TGCGCCAGCAGCCAAGATGGGGGACAGGGGTACTATGGCTACACCTTC.

The chain recombines TRBV5-1 with TRBJ1-6; no clear D. The V gene's germline CDR1 is SGHRS and CDR2 YFSETQ. Trimming stripped 4 bases from V and 9 bases from J, with 11 bases between. The CDR3 covers 13 residues. CDR3 nucleotides: TGCGCCAGCAGCCTGGCTGGAATTTCACCCCTCCACTTT. Amino acids: CASSLAGISPLHF. The full variable domain, completed using reference TRBV5-1 and TRBJ1-6, is KAGVTQTPRYLIKTRGQQVTLSCSPISGHRSVSWYQQTPGQGLQFLFEYFSETQRNKGNFPGRFSGRQFSNSRSEMNVSTLELGDSALYLCASSLAGISPLHFGNGTRLTVT.

The V call is TRBV6-4, the J call TRBJ2-3; D unresolved. Germline CDR1 MRHNA, CDR2 SNTAGT. The CDR3 covers 13 residues. Trimming removed 4 bases from V and 2 bases from J, with 7 bases in between. CDR3 amino acids: CASSGQTTDTQYF. DNA of the CDR3: TGTGCCAGCAGTGGCCAGACCACAGATACGCAGTATTTT.

The J gene is TRBJ1-2, the V gene TRBV4-1, with TRBD1 as a possible D gene (5 bases). The CDR3 sequence is 13 residues long. V dropped 2 bases and J dropped 8 bases, with 12 bases sitting between them. Germline loops: CDR1 MGHRA, CDR2 YSYEKL. This CDR3 reads CASSQTWGGGYTF. For the CDR3, the DNA is TGCGCCAGCAGCCAAACCTGGGGGGGAGGCTACACCTTC.

This clone has only a few counts. V and J are TRBV6-5 and TRBJ2-7; either TRBD1 or TRBD2 may supply D (5 bases each). Trimming shortened V by 5 bases and J by 0 bases, and 11 bases separated the two germline ends. This CDR3 comprises 14 residues. Germline assignment: CDR1 MNHEY and CDR2 SVGAGI. The CDR3 bases are TGTGCCAGCAGTGGGACGGGTACCTCCTACGAGCAGTACTTC. Translating it yields CASSGTGTSYEQYF.